The present T cell receptor beta chain was sequenced within a study of T cell repertoires in ileal Crohn's disease. Study as a whole: Patients had a median 7.9-year disease duration, and under 45% were active smokers. About half of patients got postoperative therapy: 11 thiopurines, over 15 anti-TNF. Findings and limits, study-wide: Every patient over 26.8% clonality showed endoscopic recurrence. High-frequency clones were more common in sorted CD8 than CD4 cells.

The germline V gene has CDR1 SGHNT and CDR2 YENEEA. The CDR3 has 16 residues. Trimming pared 4 bases from V and 2 bases from J, leaving 15 bases between. As to this clone: Its antigen is undetermined.

The assay was immunoSEQ multiplex PCR, and TCRdb's table has in-frame clones only and misses some. The data contain around 7,400 clones, roughly 81% of them singletons. The clonotype comes from an adult with Crohn's disease. The chain uses TRBV11-3 and TRBJ2-1; D unresolved. Sequencing was performed on ileal tissue. CDR3 sequence (DNA): TGTGCCAGCAGCTCCGGCGTCGGGTACACCTACAATGAGCAGTTCTTC. Translating it yields CASSSGVGYTYNEQFF.